This TCR beta chain was retrieved from a study of T-cell memory formation after mild COVID-19. Amplification by 5'RACE using constant-segment primers produced TCR alpha and TCR beta cDNA libraries that carried sample barcodes and UMIs. TCRdb itself ran the 5' RACE reads through MiXCR, one entry per CDR3 protein. The data show under 150,000 distinct CDR3 sequences, 22% seen once. The V gene's germline CDR1 is MNHEY and CDR2 SVGEGT. The CDR3 is 13 residues long. V dropped 1 base and J dropped 1 base, with 4 bases sitting between them. This clonotype appeared a few times. The target antigen is unknown. Study-wide points: CD4+ contracting clones were found mainly in CM and EM, and CD8+ ones in EMRA.

The receptor comes from a man aged 18-30 years who had mild COVID-19 (a few samples of this study predate the infection). Cell type and time point are not known. The chain joins TRBV6-2 or TRBV6-3 to TRBJ2-5; the D is unclear. The source material was PBMCs or a T cell subset sorted from them (not recorded which). The CDR3 coding sequence is TGTGCCAGCAGTTACTGGCCCCAAGAGACCCAGTACTTC. As protein: CASSYWPQETQYF.